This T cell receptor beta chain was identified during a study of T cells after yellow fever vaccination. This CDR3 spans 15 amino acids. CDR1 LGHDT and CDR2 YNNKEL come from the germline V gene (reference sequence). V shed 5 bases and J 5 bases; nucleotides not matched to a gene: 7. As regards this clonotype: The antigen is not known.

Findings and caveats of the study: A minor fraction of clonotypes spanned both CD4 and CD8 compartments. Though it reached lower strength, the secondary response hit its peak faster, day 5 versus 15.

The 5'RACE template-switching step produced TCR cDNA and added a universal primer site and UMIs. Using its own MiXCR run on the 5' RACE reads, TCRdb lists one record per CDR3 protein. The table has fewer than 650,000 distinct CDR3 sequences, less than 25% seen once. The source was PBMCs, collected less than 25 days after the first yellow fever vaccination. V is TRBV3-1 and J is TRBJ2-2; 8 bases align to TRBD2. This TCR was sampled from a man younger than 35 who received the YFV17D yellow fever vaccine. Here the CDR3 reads CASSYSGTRTGELFF. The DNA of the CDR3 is TGTGCCAGCAGCTATTCCGGGACTAGGACCGGGGAGCTGTTTTTT.